This passage covers 27 T cell receptor beta chains from one sample sequenced in a study of long-term antiretroviral therapy in people with HIV. Samples were assayed with immunoSEQ v3.0 at survey level. TCRdb keeps only in-frame clones here, not all; method: immunoSEQ multiplex PCR. The table lists tens of thousands of clones, 83% of them singletons. This material consisted of unsorted PBMCs, taken 0.4 years before starting antiretroviral therapy. These receptors all come from a man between 18 and 35 years old with HIV.

This chain uses TRBV15 with TRBJ2-7; a possible D gene is TRBD1 (7 bases). CDR1 and CDR2 (germline): LNHNV, YYDKDF (reference sequence). This CDR3 contains 15 residues. V lost 0 bases to trimming and J lost 3 bases, with 12 bases between them. As DNA, the CDR3 is TGTGCCACCAGCAGAGAGGGGGGACAGATCTACGAGCAGTACTTC. Translated, it gives CATSREGGQIYEQYF.

J is TRBJ2-5 and V is TRBV11-2, with D possibly TRBD1 on 5 matching bases. V lost 5 bases, J lost 4 bases, and 17 bases lay in between. The CDR3 consists of 15 residues. CDR1 and CDR2 (germline): SGHAT, FQNNGV. CDR3 coding DNA: TGTGCCAGCAGCACAATGGGGCTGGTCGTAGAGACCCAGTACTTC. It yields the protein CASSTMGLVVETQYF.

This chain connects TRBV30 to TRBJ2-5, with TRBD1 identical over 9 bases. Germline values: CDR1 GTSNPN, CDR2 SVGIG (reference sequence). V gave up 5 bases and J gave up 14 bases; unmatched junction bases: 12. The CDR3 is 12 residues long. The CDR3: CAWGQGVGQGYF. CDR3 nucleotide sequence: TGTGCCTGGGGACAGGGTGTGGGACAGGGATACTTC.

The gene calls are TRBV6-6 and TRBJ2-7; 8 nucleotides match TRBD1. Germline CDR1 is MNHNY and CDR2 is SVGAGI (reference sequence). The CDR3 is 15 amino acids. The V segment lost 2 bases and the J segment 3 bases; nucleotides outside the gene matches: 6. CDR3: CASSYPDRGIYEQYF. CDR3 nucleotides: TGTGCCAGCAGTTACCCCGACAGGGGCATCTACGAGCAGTACTTC.

The sample holds a few counts of this clone. The chain combines TRBV10-3 with TRBJ1-2; D is unresolved. V lost 0 bases and J 10 bases, leaving 6 bases between the germline ends. The CDR3 totals 11 residues. The germline V gene has CDR1 ENHRY and CDR2 SYGVKD. CDR3 nucleotides: TGTGCCATCAGTGAGTCTGGTAACTACACCTTC. This codes for CAISESGNYTF.

This clone came up once. The rearrangement uses TRBV19 and TRBJ2-7; D is possibly TRBD1 (6 bases). Deletions cut 2 bases from V and 1 base from J, with 6 bases between. The germline CDR1 and CDR2 sequences are LNHDA and SQIVND (reference sequence). The CDR3 is 13 amino acids. CDR3 DNA sequence: TGTGCCAGTAGTATACAGGGGTCCTACGAGCAGTACTTC. As protein: CASSIQGSYEQYF.

V is TRBV5-1 and J is TRBJ1-2; 7 bases map to TRBD1. The CDR3 is 14 amino acids. Trimming cost V 1 base and J 4 bases; bases outside gene matches: 4. The germline V gene encodes CDR1 SGHRS and CDR2 YFSETQ. The CDR3 DNA follows: TGCGCCAGCAGCTTGTCTGAGGGGGCCTATGGCTACACCTTC. It codes for CASSLSEGAYGYTF.

V usage is TRBV30 and J usage is TRBJ2-7; TRBD1 matches at 8 bases. The junction had 13 bases not matched to a gene; V was cut back by 6 bases and J by 0 bases. CDR1 and CDR2 (germline): GTSNPN, SVGIG (reference sequence). The CDR3 sequence is 16 residues long. The CDR3 bases are TGTGCCTGTCCTGCTCGGACAGGGATCTTCTCCTACGAGCAGTACTTC. It translates to CACPARTGIFSYEQYF.

V and J are TRBV7-9 and TRBJ2-1; 10 nucleotides line up with TRBD1. The CDR3 is 13 amino acids. Trimming removed 5 bases from V and 8 bases from J; junction bases left unmatched: 3. Germline assignment: CDR1 SEHNR and CDR2 FQNEAQ (reference sequence). The CDR3 region is CASSLGTGDEQFF. The CDR3 coding sequence is TGTGCCAGCAGCCTGGGGACAGGGGATGAGCAGTTCTTC.

The CDR3 loop is CASRGIATYETQYF. CDR3 DNA: TGTGCCAGCAGAGGAATAGCGACTTACGAGACCCAGTACTTC. The V gene is TRBV27, the J gene TRBJ2-5; TRBD2 is a possible D gene (5 bases). This CDR3 comprises 14 residues. Trimming shortened V by 6 bases and J by 5 bases, and 16 bases separated the two germline ends. CDR1 MNHEY and CDR2 SMNVEV come from the germline V gene (reference sequence).

There are a few counts of this clone. V usage is TRBV6-5 and J usage is TRBJ1-5, with D unresolved. Germline loops: CDR1 MNHEY, CDR2 SVGAGI. Trimming shortened V by 11 bases and J by 6 bases, and 17 bases separated the two germline ends. The CDR3 consists of 13 residues. CDR3 sequence: CADTGRSGQPQHF. CDR3 sequence (DNA): TGTGCCGATACCGGGCGGTCCGGTCAGCCCCAGCATTTT.

This chain uses TRBV19 with TRBJ2-7; 10 positions match TRBD2. Germline loops: CDR1 LNHDA, CDR2 SQIVND (reference sequence). The CDR3 length is 15 residues. The trim removed 4 bases at V and 7 bases at J, leaving 10 bases unmatched. The CDR3, as DNA: TGTGCCAGTAGTACTAGGACTAGCGGTGTTCGGGAGCAGTACTTC. It codes for CASSTRTSGVREQYF.

This chain links TRBV15 with TRBJ2-3; D perhaps matches TRBD1 (6 bases). Germline-derived CDR1 and CDR2 are LNHNV and YYDKDF (reference sequence). V lost 0 bases to trimming and J lost 4 bases, with 11 bases between them. The CDR3 extends over 15 amino acids. As DNA, the CDR3 is TGTGCCACCAGCAGAGATGGGGGCAGATCAGATACGCAGTATTTT. This translates into CATSRDGGRSDTQYF.

The chain combines TRBV18 with TRBJ2-7; TRBD1 is a possible D gene (6 bases). CDR1 and CDR2 (germline): KGHSH, LQKENI. The CDR3 loop spans 15 amino acids. The V end lost 3 bases, the J end lost 3 bases, and 15 bases lay between the germline ends. CDR3 amino acids: CASSPIPQGIYEQYF. In DNA, the CDR3 is TGTGCCAGCTCACCCATTCCACAGGGAATCTACGAGCAGTACTTC. Combining the CDR3 with reference TRBV18 and TRBJ2-7 gives the whole variable domain NAGVMQNPRHLVRRRGQEARLRCSPMKGHSHVYWYRQLPEEGLKFMVYLQKENIIDESGMPKERFSAEFPKEGPSILRIQQVVRGDSAAYFCASSPIPQGIYEQYFGPGTRLTVT.

The chain combines TRBV5-1 with TRBJ1-6, with 7 bases aligning to TRBD1. CDR1 and CDR2 (germline): SGHRS, YFSETQ. V shed 4 bases and J 0 bases; nucleotides not matched to a gene: 10. The CDR3 runs 18 residues. The CDR3 protein is CASSVHARDSSYNSPLHF. CDR3 DNA: TGCGCCAGCAGCGTTCACGCTCGGGACAGCTCCTATAATTCACCCCTCCACTTT.

The sample holds a few counts of this clone. The CDR3 sequence: CASSEFGMIPTNEKLFF. The CDR3, as DNA: TGTGCCAGCAGTGAATTTGGGATGATACCTACGAATGAAAAACTGTTTTTT. The V call is TRBV2, the J call TRBJ1-4; D unresolved. V was pared by 2 bases and J by 5 bases, with 18 bases between. The CDR3 totals 17 residues. Germline V gives CDR1 SNHLY, CDR2 FYNNEI.

This clone was detected only once. V gene TRBV6-1 combines with J gene TRBJ2-7; D ambiguous. V lost 0 bases and J 0 bases, leaving 9 bases between the germline ends. Germline assignment: CDR1 MNHNS and CDR2 SASEGT. The CDR3 extends over 15 amino acids. CDR3 residues: CASSEAQGVSYEQYF. The CDR3 DNA sequence: TGTGCCAGCAGTGAAGCGCAAGGAGTCTCCTACGAGCAGTACTTC.

The DNA of the CDR3 is TGTGCCAGCAGTTTATCGGGAGCGAATCAGCCCCAGCATTTT. It yields the protein CASSLSGANQPQHF. The chain employs TRBV27 and TRBJ1-5; unclear D gene. Germline V gene lookup returns CDR1 MNHEY and CDR2 SMNVEV (reference sequence). V lost 0 bases, J lost 4 bases, and 7 bases lay in between. This CDR3 has 14 amino acids.

The J gene is TRBJ2-7, the V gene TRBV27, with D uncertain. The CDR3 sequence is 14 residues long. From germline, CDR1 is MNHEY and CDR2 SMNVEV (reference sequence). V lost 3 bases, J lost 0 bases, and 9 bases lay in between. The CDR3 sequence is CASSFSESSYEQYF. Here the CDR3 DNA reads TGTGCCAGCAGTTTTTCAGAGAGCTCCTACGAGCAGTACTTC.

This chain uses TRBV10-3 with TRBJ2-5, with D perhaps matching TRBD1 or TRBD2 (6 bases each). The CDR3 is 15 residues long. The V end lost 0 bases, the J end lost 4 bases, and 12 bases lay between the germline ends. The germline V gene has CDR1 ENHRY and CDR2 SYGVKD. CDR3 in amino acids: CAISESIQGGETQYF. The DNA for the CDR3 is TGTGCCATCAGTGAGTCCATACAGGGAGGAGAGACCCAGTACTTC.

Only one count was recorded for this clone. This rearrangement joins TRBV18 to TRBJ1-2, with TRBD1 identical over 8 bases. CDR1 is KGHSH and CDR2 is LQKENI in the germline V gene. This CDR3 contains 16 residues. The trim removed 2 bases at V and 1 base at J, leaving 6 bases unmatched. The DNA of the CDR3 is TGTGCCAGCTCACCAGGTCAGGGGGCGTTTAACTATGGCTACACCTTC. Translated: CASSPGQGAFNYGYTF.

The chain employs TRBV7-8 and TRBJ1-1; no clear D. The CDR3 sequence is 15 residues long. The V end lost 2 bases, the J end lost 5 bases, and 15 bases lay between the germline ends. Germline loops: CDR1 SGHVS, CDR2 FQNEAQ. This CDR3 reads CASSLSPGVETEAFF. The CDR3 DNA reads TGTGCCAGCAGCTTAAGTCCCGGGGTTGAGACTGAAGCTTTCTTT. The variable domain in full, completed from reference TRBV7-8 and TRBJ1-1, reads GAGVSQSPRYKVAKRGQDVALRCDPISGHVSLFWYQQALGQGPEFLTYFQNEAQLDKSGLPSDRFFAERPEGSVSTLKIQRTQQEDSAVYLCASSLSPGVETEAFFGQGTRLTVV.

V gene TRBV19 combines with J gene TRBJ1-2; 10 nucleotides match TRBD1. This CDR3 has 15 amino acids. The V gene end was trimmed by 0 bases and the J gene end by 5 bases; junction bases not matched to a gene: 3. Germline assignment: CDR1 LNHDA and CDR2 SQIVND (reference sequence). The CDR3 DNA sequence: TGTGCCAGTAGTATAGAGGGGACAGGGGCTTATGGCTACACCTTC. It is translated as CASSIEGTGAYGYTF.

The chain has TRBV30 and TRBJ2-2, with D perhaps TRBD2 (6 bases). The V end was cut by 8 bases, the J end by 3 bases, with 13 bases between. This CDR3 spans 13 amino acids. Germline CDR1 and CDR2: GTSNPN and SVGIG (reference sequence). CDR3 sequence (DNA): TGTGCCCGGGACTGGGATGACACCGGGGAGCTGTTTTTT. It yields the protein CARDWDDTGELFF.

This clone has only one observation. The rearrangement links TRBV30 to TRBJ2-1, with 8 nucleotides matching TRBD1. V trimming: 3 bases; J trimming: 5 bases; junction bases outside the gene matches: 3. CDR3 size: 13 residues. Germline V gene lookup returns CDR1 GTSNPN and CDR2 SVGIG (reference sequence). CDR3: CAWSRGPNNEQFF. The DNA of the CDR3 is TGTGCCTGGAGCAGGGGGCCAAACAATGAGCAGTTCTTC.

CDR3 nucleotide sequence: TGTGCCAGCAGTACCACAGGGGCCGATACGCAGTATTTT. Amino acid sequence: CASSTTGADTQYF. V usage is TRBV6-6 and J usage is TRBJ2-3; 7 bases are a match to TRBD1. The V segment lost 5 bases and the J segment 6 bases; nucleotides outside the gene matches: 5. The CDR3 is made up of 13 amino acids. CDR1 and CDR2 (germline): MNHNY, SVGAGI (reference sequence).

This sequence joins TRBV9 and TRBJ1-1; D is perhaps TRBD1 (6 bases). The germline V gene has CDR1 SGDLS and CDR2 YYNGEE. V shed 3 bases and J shed 2 bases, with 11 bases lying between them. The CDR3 runs 14 residues. The CDR3 region is CASSGGGPNTEAFF. CDR3 nucleotides: TGTGCCAGCAGCGGGGGGGGCCCTAACACTGAAGCTTTCTTT.